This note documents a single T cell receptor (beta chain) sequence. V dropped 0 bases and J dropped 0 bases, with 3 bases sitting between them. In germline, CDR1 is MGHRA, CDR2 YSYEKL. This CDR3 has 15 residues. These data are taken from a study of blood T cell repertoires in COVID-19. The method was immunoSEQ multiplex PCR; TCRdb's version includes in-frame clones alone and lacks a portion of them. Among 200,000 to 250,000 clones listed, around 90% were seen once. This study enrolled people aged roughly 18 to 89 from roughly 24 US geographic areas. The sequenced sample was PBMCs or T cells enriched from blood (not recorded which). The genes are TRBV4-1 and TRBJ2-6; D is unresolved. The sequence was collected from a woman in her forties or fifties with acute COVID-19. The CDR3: CASSQDGSGANVLTF. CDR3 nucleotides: TGCGCCAGCAGCCAAGACGGCTCTGGGGCCAACGTCCTGACTTTC.